A selection of T cell receptor beta chains follows, all from one sample in a study of early T cells in non-severe SARS-CoV-2 infection. TCRdb re-called the 5' RACE reads with MiXCR, one entry per CDR3 protein. This sample has about 68,000 distinct CDR3 sequences; about a tenth occur once, and the top ten carry 6.4%. The sequencing input was whole blood. Source of these receptors: an adult who was a healthcare worker with PCR-confirmed SARS-CoV-2 infection or an uninfected control (not recorded which). Both conserved end residues are part of each CDR3. Fields, in order: clone size, J gene, D gene, V gene, CDR3 protein, CDR3 DNA. A D gene is named only where the DNA matches it firmly. Size values are once, few and many counts, or a class for expanded clones, and some rows have none.

many TRBJ2-1 . TRBV6-2/TRBV6-3 CASMRDPYNEQFF TGTGCCAGCATGCGGGACCCCTACAATGAGCAGTTCTTC
. TRBJ2-2 TRBD1 TRBV5-1 CASSPGTVNTGELFF TGCGCCAGCAGCCCCGGGACAGTTAACACCGGGGAGCTGTTTTTT
many TRBJ1-5 . TRBV15 CATSRVDQPQHF TGTGCCACCAGCAGAGTAGATCAGCCCCAGCATTTT
few TRBJ1-3 . TRBV6-1 CASRPGAPGNTIYF TGTGCCAGCCGGCCGGGGGCTCCTGGAAACACCATATATTTT
few TRBJ2-7 . TRBV12-3/TRBV12-4 CASRTTGHEQYF TGTGCCAGCCGAACGACAGGCCACGAGCAGTACTTC
few TRBJ2-3 TRBD2 TRBV5-1 CASAGASGSFTDTQYF TGCGCCAGCGCTGGGGCCAGCGGGAGTTTCACGGATACGCAGTATTTT
. TRBJ1-2 . TRBV19 CASSPGQKGFYSYTF TGTGCCAGTAGTCCTGGACAGAAAGGCTTCTATAGCTACACCTTC
once TRBJ2-3 . TRBV11-3 CASSLLQYPDTQYF TGTGCCAGCAGCTTGCTCCAGTACCCAGATACGCAGTATTTT
many TRBJ2-7 TRBD2 TRBV3-1 CASSVSGAYEQYF TGTGCCAGCAGCGTTAGCGGGGCCTACGAGCAGTACTTC
few TRBJ1-6 . TRBV6-1 CASSGNSVALALHF TGTGCCAGCAGTGGGAACAGTGTCGCTTTGGCCCTCCACTTT
few TRBJ2-2 . TRBV28 CASSSSGRRAGELFF TGTGCCAGCAGTTCTTCCGGGAGAAGGGCCGGGGAGCTGTTTTTT
. TRBJ2-7 TRBD2 TRBV7-2 CASSLAYSAGVAYEQYF TGTGCCAGCAGCTTAGCCTACTCGGCGGGAGTCGCCTACGAGCAGTACTTC
. TRBJ2-2 TRBD2 TRBV3-1 CASSLGLAGAVTGELFF TGTGCCAGCAGCCTGGGACTAGCGGGAGCTGTTACCGGGGAGCTGTTTTTT
many TRBJ1-1 . TRBV6-5 CASSYRQGTEAFF TGTGCCAGCAGTTACCGTCAGGGCACTGAAGCTTTCTTT
many TRBJ2-3 TRBD2 TRBV7-2 CASSSGLAGSYTQYF TGTGCCAGCAGCTCCGGACTAGCGGGATCGTATACGCAGTATTTT
many TRBJ2-7 . TRBV10-3 CAISERDAAYEQYF TGTGCCATCAGTGAGCGGGACGCTGCCTACGAGCAGTACTTC
few TRBJ2-7 . TRBV24-1 CATAAGPESYEQYF TGTGCCACCGCGGCCGGACCAGAATCCTACGAGCAGTACTTC
few TRBJ1-1 . TRBV11-2 CASSASTGYYVTEAFF TGTGCCAGCAGCGCTTCGACTGGGTATTACGTTACTGAAGCTTTCTTT